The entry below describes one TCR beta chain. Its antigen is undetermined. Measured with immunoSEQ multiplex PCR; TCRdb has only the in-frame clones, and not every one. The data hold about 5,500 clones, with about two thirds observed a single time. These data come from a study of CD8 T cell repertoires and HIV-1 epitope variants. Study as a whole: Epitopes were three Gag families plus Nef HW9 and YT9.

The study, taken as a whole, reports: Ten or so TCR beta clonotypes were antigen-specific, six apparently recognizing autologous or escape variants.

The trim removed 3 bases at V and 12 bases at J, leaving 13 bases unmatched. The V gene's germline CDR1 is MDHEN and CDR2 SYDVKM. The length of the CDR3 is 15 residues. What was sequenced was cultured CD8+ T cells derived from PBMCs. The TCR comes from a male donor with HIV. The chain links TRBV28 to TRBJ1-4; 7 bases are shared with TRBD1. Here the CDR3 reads CASSLIPGQGGELFF. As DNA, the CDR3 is TGTGCCAGCAGTTTGATCCCCGGGCAGGGGGGGGAACTGTTTTTT.